Given below is one T cell receptor beta chain in context. These data originate in a study of shared T cell receptors in the human thymus. Only in-frame clones appear in the TCRdb table, and some are missing; sequencing was by immunoSEQ multiplex PCR. The table shows hundreds of thousands of clones, with approximately 87% occurring only once. Germline V gives CDR1 MNHEY, CDR2 SMNVEV (reference sequence). V lost 7 bases, J lost 4 bases, and 14 bases lay in between. This CDR3 has 13 residues. The data also belong to a second study, concerning human thymus T cells. According to that study: Resections removed during corrective heart surgery provided the thymus tissue used.

The source of this sequence is a boy under two years old with a congenital heart defect. The sequenced sample consisted of thymocytes. The J gene is TRBJ2-7, the V gene TRBV27; D perhaps matches TRBD1 (5 bases). The CDR3 loop reads CASTWGQGYEQYF. The CDR3 bases are TGTGCCAGCACTTGGGGTCAGGGATACGAGCAGTACTTC.